This T cell receptor (beta chain) came from a study of breast tumors, draining lymph nodes, adjacent tissues (dated by TCRdb to the mid-2010s). Study-wide context: Breast cancer patients provided tumor, adjacent nontumor tissue and axillary lymph nodes, and the study compared the TCR beta repertoires across these three sources. In human breast cancer, the study set out to assess how tumor, surrounding tissue and draining lymph node repertoires relate to one another and whether T cells might be exchanged between them. The full study reports these points: Tumor and nontumor tissue repertoires were found to be significantly more similar in luminal-like than in basal-like breast cancer. Tumor T-cell repertoires showed less diversity than lymph node repertoires and more diversity than nontumor tissue repertoires, and tumor T-cell repertoires showed preferential V and J gene usage. The study presented the conclusion that tumor T cells originate in lymph nodes as consistent with a hypothesis, not as something directly demonstrated. The data were judged consistent with most tumor T cells deriving from the lymph node and then expanding within tumor tissue.

Sequenced using an Illumina HiSeq 2000. TCR beta chain libraries were generated by multiplex PCR amplification. High-throughput sequencing was used to analyze the amplified TCR beta chain products. The raw public data were reprocessed by TCRdb itself: fastp quality trimming at Q25, MiXCR clonotype calling, in-frame beta chains only. Rows merge per CDR3 protein into single entries with the most common DNA and genes. The sample table lists approximately 130,000 distinct CDR3 sequences, 21% of them with a count of one. The ten largest make up 2.2% of the sample. This clonotype was detected many times. What antigen it recognizes has not been identified. No base-level quality is on record; no much larger clone is a single base apart. The axillary draining lymph nodes of breast cancer patients were the source of the lymph node samples. The germline V gene supplies CDR1 MNHNS and CDR2 SASEGT. The CDR3 starts with the cysteine, ends with the phenylalanine, and has 13 residues. The kept DNA is CDR3 alone, 39 bases in frame from the first base. V is cut by 5 bases and J by 5 bases, and the space between the germline ends is 11 bases.

Sequencing input: axillary lymph node tissue. The clonotype was recovered from a female donor with breast cancer. Some clones in this sample may be carry-over from other donors' samples. Rearrangement joined TRBV6-1 to TRBJ2-3; the D gene cannot be resolved reliably. The CDR3 loop reads CASSRTVQDTQYF. The DNA is TGTGCCAGCAGTCGGACCGTCCAAGATACGCAGTATTTT.